This T cell receptor beta chain is from a study of T cell changes during pregnancy in multiple sclerosis (dated by TCRdb to 2018 to 2020). A note on the overall study: Changes in the T cell repertoire over the course of pregnancy were examined in this study in women with multiple sclerosis.

Worth noting for this clone: Its antigen is currently not known. No quality values exist for individual bases; no much larger clone is one base distant.

Via the germline V gene (reference sequence), CDR1 is GTSNPN and CDR2 SVGIG. Trimming costs V 2 bases and J 5 bases, and their ends lie 6 bases apart. The CDR3 numbers 11 residues from cysteine through phenylalanine. Just the 33-base CDR3 DNA is kept, in frame starting at base 1. The method was the immunoSEQ multiplex PCR assay. This immuneACCESS table, as held by TCRdb, lists in-frame sequences with V and J called but not all clones. Of the missing ones, under half trace to an unresolved V gene in checked studies; the others have no known cause. This sample holds about 45,000 clones; approximately 90% were observed only once. Approximately 2.9% of the sample comes from the top ten.

The chain was built from TRBV30 and TRBJ1-2; the D gene identity is not certain. Here the sequenced sample was CD8+ T cells from peripheral blood mononuclear cells, taken in the second trimester of pregnancy. The sequence derives from a female donor with multiple sclerosis, enrolled in a pregnancy study. The sequenced DNA: TGTGCCTGGAGTCAGACTTATGGCTACACCTTC. The resulting protein is CAWSQTYGYTF. With all but the CDR3 taken from the reference TRBV30 and TRBJ1-2 genes, the full variable domain is: SQTIHQWPATLVQPVGSPLSLECTVEGTSNPNLYWYRQAAGRGLQLLFYSVGIGQISSEVPQNLSASRPQDRQFILSSKKLLLSDSGFYLCAWSQTYGYTFGSGTRLTVV.